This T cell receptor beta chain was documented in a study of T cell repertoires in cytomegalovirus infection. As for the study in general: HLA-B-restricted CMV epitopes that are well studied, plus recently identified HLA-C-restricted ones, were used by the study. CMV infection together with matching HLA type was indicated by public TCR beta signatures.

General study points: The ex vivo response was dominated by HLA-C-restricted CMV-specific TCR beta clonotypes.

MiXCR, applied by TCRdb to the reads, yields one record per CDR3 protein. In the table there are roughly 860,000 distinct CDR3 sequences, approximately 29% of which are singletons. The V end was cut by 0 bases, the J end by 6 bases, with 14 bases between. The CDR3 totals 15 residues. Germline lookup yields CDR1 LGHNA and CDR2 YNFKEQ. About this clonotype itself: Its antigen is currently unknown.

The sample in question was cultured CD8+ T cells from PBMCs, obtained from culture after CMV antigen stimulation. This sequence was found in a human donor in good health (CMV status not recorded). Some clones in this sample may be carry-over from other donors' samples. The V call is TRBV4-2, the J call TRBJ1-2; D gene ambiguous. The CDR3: CASSQESWETDGYTF. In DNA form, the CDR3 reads TGTGCCAGCAGCCAAGAATCATGGGAGACGGATGGCTACACCTTC.